This is a list of T cell receptor beta chains from one sample in a study of naive and memory T cell subsets. TCRdb re-derived calls from the UMI-ligation and nested PCR reads in MiXCR, one entry per CDR3 protein. The sample contains roughly 150,000 distinct CDR3 sequences, 15% to 25% of which appear only once. The sequenced material came from naive CD8+ T cells from blood. Source of these receptors: a human donor in good health. Each CDR3 is given with its conserved first and last residue. The D gene is left open where the match is weak. Only some rows state a clone size, as once, few, many or a class for expanded clones.

J: TRBJ1-1; D: -; size: -; length: 13; V: TRBV28; CDR3: CASSLGAPGEAFF; DNA: TGTGCCAGCAGTTTAGGGGCCCCCGGTGAAGCTTTCTTT
J: TRBJ2-1; D: TRBD1; size: -; length: 12; V: TRBV28; CDR3: CAWGQGPPLEFF; DNA: TGTGCCTGGGGACAGGGACCCCCATTGGAGTTCTTC
J: TRBJ1-1; D: TRBD1; size: -; length: 14; V: TRBV18; CDR3: CASSVKQGAAEAFF; DNA: TGTGCCAGCTCGGTAAAACAGGGGGCCGCTGAAGCTTTCTTT
J: TRBJ2-6; D: -; size: -; length: 16; V: TRBV6-5; CDR3: CASSYSRVSGANVLTF; DNA: TGTGCCAGCAGTTACTCAAGGGTATCTGGGGCCAACGTCCTGACTTTC
J: TRBJ2-3; D: -; size: -; length: 14; V: TRBV29-1; CDR3: CSPGGLGAADTQYF; DNA: TGCAGCCCGGGTGGTTTGGGGGCTGCAGATACGCAGTATTTT
J: TRBJ2-2; D: TRBD1; size: few; length: 13; V: TRBV7-9; CDR3: CAGGQGAAGELFF; DNA: TGTGCCGGTGGACAGGGGGCGGCCGGGGAGCTGTTTTTT
J: TRBJ2-1; D: TRBD2; size: few; length: 15; V: TRBV6-5; CDR3: CASSYTGLAGDEQFF; DNA: TGTGCCAGCAGTTACACCGGACTAGCGGGAGATGAGCAGTTCTTC
J: TRBJ2-7; D: -; size: -; length: 14; V: TRBV5-6; CDR3: CASRFLAGGHEQYF; DNA: TGTGCCAGCAGATTTCTAGCTGGGGGCCACGAGCAGTACTTC
J: TRBJ1-1; D: -; size: few; length: 13; V: TRBV20-1; CDR3: CSARRGMNTEAFF; DNA: TGCAGTGCTAGGAGGGGGATGAACACTGAAGCTTTCTTT
J: TRBJ2-4; D: TRBD1; size: few; length: 17; V: TRBV15; CDR3: CATSRDYPDRGKNIQYF; DNA: TGTGCCACCAGCAGAGATTACCCGGACAGGGGAAAAAACATTCAGTACTTC